This T cell receptor beta chain appears in the sequencing data of a study of blood T cell repertoires in COVID-19. As originally analysed: How many nucleated cells were present was estimated from reference gene primer amplification. TCRdb's table, derived via immunoSEQ multiplex PCR, lists solely in-frame clones and lacks some. V and J calls and clone size come straight from that table; D and trimming were deduced from the DNA. The table shows fewer than 250,000 clones, with nearly 95% occurring only once. Patients in Seattle were enrolled during active infection, then followed longitudinally. Germline V gene lookup returns CDR1 GTSNPN and CDR2 SVGIG (reference sequence). Germline trimming cut 0 bases from V and 5 bases from J; bases unmatched to any gene: 8. CDR3 size: 16 residues.

The V and J genes are TRBV30 and TRBJ1-4; 8 bases agree with TRBD1. The TCR originated in a man aged 30 to 45 with COVID-19, enrolled during active disease. The specimen sequenced was peripheral blood. CDR3 sequence (DNA): TGTGCCTGGAGTGTACGCAGACAGGGGCGGAATGAAAAACTGTTTTTT. It specifies CAWSVRRQGRNEKLFF.